The clone carrying this T cell receptor beta chain was counted once. This specimen belongs to a study of shared clonotypes between healthy human individuals. Among the donors, all were Caucasian adults who lived in Nashville, Tennessee. Repertoires were generated with immunoSEQ multiplex PCR, while TCRdb's copy carries only in-frame clones and drops some. Of about 2.3 million clones listed, about nine tenths were seen once; the top ten hold 0.37%. Material: naive CD4+ T cells from PBMCs. As for subset: CD45RA+ positively selected. This TCR derives from a man aged 18 to 30 in good health. Some clones in this sample may be carry-over from other donors' samples.

As DNA, the CDR3 is TGTGCCAGCAGCCCCTCGGGGGATCCTGCGTACGAGCAGTACTTC. Encoded protein: CASSPSGDPAYEQYF. The genes are TRBV7-3 and TRBJ2-7; possibly TRBD2 for D (6 bases). Trimming removed 5 bases from V and 4 bases from J, with 18 bases in between. CDR3 length: 15 amino acids. Germline lookup yields CDR1 SGHTA and CDR2 FQGTGA. Together with reference TRBV7-3 and TRBJ2-7, the CDR3 gives the full variable domain: GAGVSQTPSNKVTEKGKYVELRCDPISGHTALYWYRQSLGQGPEFLIYFQGTGAADDSGLPNDRFFAVRPEGSVSTLKIQRTERGDSAVYLCASSPSGDPAYEQYFGPGTRLTVT.